This entry concerns a single T cell receptor (beta chain). This sample is part of a study of control samples from healthy donors and cancer patients. Germline loops: CDR1 SGHAT, CDR2 FQNNGV. The ends were cut back, 5 bases at V and 8 bases at J, with 12 bases in the middle. CDR3 length: 12 residues. Generated by immunoSEQ multiplex PCR, the TCRdb table keeps only in-frame clones and is missing some. The repertoire includes 390,000 or so clones, around 90% of them detected once, and 5.5% to 7.5% sits in the top ten. The source material was PBMCs. The chain is built from TRBV11-2 and TRBJ1-1; the D gene is possibly TRBD1 (5 bases). The TCR was taken from a man aged 40-49 years with head and neck cancer. This chain's CDR3 is CASSPVGGEAFF. The CDR3 DNA reads TGTGCCAGCAGCCCGGTCGGGGGGGAAGCTTTCTTT.